These 18 T cell receptor beta chains originate from one sample sequenced in a study of T-cell memory formation after mild COVID-19. TCRdb independently ran MiXCR on the 5' RACE reads; one entry per CDR3 protein. The table lists roughly 250,000 distinct CDR3 sequences, over 15% of them singletons. Source material: PBMCs or a T cell subset sorted from them (not recorded which). The receptors originated from a man aged 18 to 29 who had mild COVID-19 (a few samples of this study predate the infection). Cell type and time point are not known.

This rearrangement joins TRBV5-6 to TRBJ1-4, with 9 bases fitting TRBD1. CDR1 is SGHDT, CDR2 YYEEEE, per germline. The CDR3 sequence is 16 residues long. The V segment lost 4 bases and the J segment 8 bases; nucleotides outside the gene matches: 12. The CDR3 DNA sequence: TGTGCCAGCAGCAGGAGGGCCACAGGGGGCAGAGAAAAACTGTTTTTT. This gives the protein CASSRRATGGREKLFF. The full variable domain, with the rest looked up from reference TRBV5-6 and TRBJ1-4, is DAGVTQSPTHLIKTRGQQVTLRCSPKSGHDTVSWYQQALGQGPQFIFQYYEEEERQRGNFPDRFSGHQFPNYSSELNVNALLLGDSALYLCASSRRATGGREKLFFGSGTQLSVL.

This clonotype was observed at least ten times. The chain recombines TRBV7-2 with TRBJ2-2, with no clear D. CDR3 length: 15 residues. Trimming pared 0 bases from V and 0 bases from J, leaving 5 bases between. Germline V gene lookup returns CDR1 SGHTA and CDR2 FQGNSA. The CDR3 DNA follows: TGTGCCAGCAGCTTAGCGGGGACGAACACCGGGGAGCTGTTTTTT. This gives the protein CASSLAGTNTGELFF.

The table lists this clonotype with many counts. The CDR3 protein is CASSLAREETQYF. CDR3 bases: TGTGCCAGCAGCTTAGCGAGAGAAGAGACCCAGTACTTC. The chain couples TRBV7-2 to TRBJ2-5, with unresolved D. Trimming left V 0 bases short and J 3 bases short, with 5 bases between. The CDR3 contains 13 residues. Germline V lookup: CDR1 SGHTA, CDR2 FQGNSA. Full variable domain (missing parts from reference TRBV7-2 and TRBJ2-5): GAGVSQSPSNKVTEKGKDVELRCDPISGHTALYWYRQSLGQGLEFLIYFQGNSAPDKSGLPSDRFSAERTGGSVSTLTIQRTQQEDSAVYLCASSLAREETQYFGPGTRLLVL.

This clonotype came up a few times. This rearrangement joins TRBV7-8 to TRBJ2-7; TRBD1 agrees at 7 bases. V dropped 2 bases and J dropped 1; count of bases not matched to a gene: 5. The CDR3 extends over 15 amino acids. CDR1 and CDR2 from the germline V gene are SGHVS and FQNEAQ. CDR3 bases: TGTGCCAGCAGCTTACGCCGACAGGGTTCCTACGAGCAGTACTTC. Protein: CASSLRRQGSYEQYF.

In its sample, this clonotype was seen a few times. The chain carries TRBV20-1 and TRBJ1-1; D is possibly TRBD1 (5 bases). CDR1 and CDR2 from the germline V gene are DFQATT and SNEGSKA (reference sequence). Trimming removed 5 bases at V and 6 bases at J, with 16 bases between. This CDR3 is built from 13 residues. This chain's CDR3 is CSAPKTDSAEAFF. As DNA, the CDR3 is TGCAGTGCTCCTAAGACAGATAGCGCTGAAGCTTTCTTT.

This clonotype was observed many times. The V gene is TRBV4-2, the J gene TRBJ2-3; 9 bases agree with TRBD1. The CDR3 sequence is 14 residues long. Germline CDR1 reads LGHNA; CDR2 reads YNFKEQ. After removal of 8 bases from V and 0 bases from J, the junction contained 3 bases not matched to a gene. The CDR3 region has the DNA TGTGCCAGCCGTGGGACAGGGAGCACAGATACGCAGTATTTT. Encoded protein: CASRGTGSTDTQYF.

The V call is TRBV6-5, the J call TRBJ1-2, with 10 positions matching TRBD1. The CDR3 is made up of 14 amino acids. The V and J ends lost 6 bases and 7 bases, in that order; junction bases with no gene match: 8. Germline CDR1 and CDR2: MNHEY and SVGAGI. CDR3 nucleotides: TGTGCCAGCAGGTCGGGGGGACAGGGGCTTGGCTACACCTTC. Amino acid sequence: CASRSGGQGLGYTF.

This sequence joins TRBV19 and TRBJ1-6; a weak D match, TRBD1 (5 bases). V was trimmed by 11 bases and J by 0 bases, leaving 20 bases between them. Germline CDR1 reads LNHDA; CDR2 reads SQIVND (reference sequence). The CDR3 has 17 amino acids. The CDR3 sequence: CAGAQGPLSSYNSPLHF. The CDR3, as DNA: TGTGCCGGAGCGCAGGGCCCTCTAAGCTCCTATAATTCACCCCTCCACTTT. Filled out from reference TRBV19 and TRBJ1-6, the complete variable domain reads DGGITQSPKYLFRKEGQNVTLSCEQNLNHDAMYWYRQDPGQGLRLIYYSQIVNDFQKGDIAEGYSVSREKKESFPLTVTSAQKNPTAFYLCAGAQGPLSSYNSPLHFGNGTRLTVT.

This clonotype was counted between two and nine times. DNA for the CDR3: TGCGCCAGCAGCTGGACCGGGACTTACACCGGGGAGCTGTTTTTT. It yields the protein CASSWTGTYTGELFF. J is TRBJ2-2 and V is TRBV5-1, with a possible D match to TRBD2 (6 bases). Per germline, CDR1 SGHRS and CDR2 YFSETQ. This CDR3 has 15 residues. Trimming pared 3 bases from V and 3 bases from J, leaving 12 bases between. The whole variable domain, remainder taken from reference TRBV5-1 and TRBJ2-2, is KAGVTQTPRYLIKTRGQQVTLSCSPISGHRSVSWYQQTPGQGLQFLFEYFSETQRNKGNFPGRFSGRQFSNSRSEMNVSTLELGDSALYLCASSWTGTYTGELFFGEGSRLTVL.

This clonotype appeared many times. The chain combines TRBV3-1 with TRBJ2-5; D is uncertain. The germline V and J ends were trimmed by 1 base and 5 bases, with 5 bases remaining between them. Germline lookup yields CDR1 LGHDT and CDR2 YNNKEL (reference sequence). This CDR3 is built from 12 residues. The CDR3 DNA sequence: TGTGCCAGCAGCCAAGTCAGGGAGACCCAGTACTTC. It specifies CASSQVRETQYF.

This clonotype was counted between two and nine times. This chain joins TRBV2 and TRBJ2-3, with D perhaps matching TRBD1 or TRBD2 (5 bases each). CDR3 length equals 15 residues. Germline values: CDR1 SNHLY, CDR2 FYNNEI. V shed 6 bases and J shed 4 bases, with 17 bases lying between them. CDR3 bases: TGTGCCAGCAGGGCGAGACAGTTCGGGGCAGATACGCAGTATTTT. This gives the protein CASRARQFGADTQYF.

As to this clonotype: The junction departs from the called germline gene at one end, perhaps through a read error. CDR3 amino acids: CASTNHSHEQYF. CDR3 nucleotide sequence: TGTGCCAGCACCAACCACTCCCACGAGCAGTACTTC. The gene calls are TRBV6-2 or TRBV6-3 and TRBJ2-7, with D unclear. The CDR3 is 12 residues long. Germline V gene data show CDR1 as MNHEY and CDR2 as SVGEGT.

This clonotype was observed a handful of times. The chain carries TRBV6-5 and TRBJ2-1; D assignment may be TRBD1 or TRBD2 (6 bases each). Germline V gene lookup returns CDR1 MNHEY and CDR2 SVGAGI. The CDR3 contains 13 residues. V gave up 2 bases and J gave up 8 bases, with 10 bases separating them. CDR3 DNA: TGTGCCAGCAGTTACAACAGGGAGGATGAGCAGTTCTTC. It yields the protein CASSYNREDEQFF.

This clonotype has more than one count but fewer than ten. Here the CDR3 reads CASRAIGGDQPQHF. The CDR3 DNA reads as TGTGCCAGCAGGGCTATAGGGGGCGACCAGCCCCAGCATTTT. This chain joins TRBV12-3 or TRBV12-4 and TRBJ1-5, with 7 bases matching TRBD1. This CDR3 contains 14 residues. After removal of 6 bases from V and 7 bases from J, the junction contained 9 bases not matched to a gene.

This clonotype was counted only a few times. The chain is built from TRBV4-1 and TRBJ2-3; D uncertain. The CDR3 runs 14 residues. Looked up from germline, CDR1 is MGHRA and CDR2 is YSYEKL. V was shortened by 1 base and J by 6 bases, with 11 bases between the two germline ends. For the CDR3, the DNA is TGCGCCAGCAGCCAAGTTGGAGCCGGTGATACGCAGTATTTT. Its translation: CASSQVGAGDTQYF.

The V gene is TRBV5-6, the J gene TRBJ1-2; D is uncertain. Germline loops: CDR1 SGHDT, CDR2 YYEEEE. The CDR3 totals 14 residues. The V gene lost 1 base and the J gene lost 8 bases, with 15 bases spanning the gap. The CDR3: CASSLRDAGGGYTF. The CDR3 nucleotides read TGTGCCAGCAGCTTGAGAGACGCCGGCGGAGGCTACACCTTC.

This clonotype turned up a few times. The chain has TRBV12-3 or TRBV12-4 and TRBJ1-4; 9 bases map to TRBD1. The CDR3 is 16 residues long. V shed 5 bases, J shed 8 bases, and the junction held 12 bases outside the gene matches. CDR3 sequence: CASSRTGGAFNEKLFF. In nucleotides, the CDR3 is TGTGCCAGCAGTCGTACAGGGGGCGCGTTTAACGAAAAACTGTTTTTT.

This clonotype has only a few counts. The CDR3 sequence: CSVGFRGDTDTQYF. The CDR3 nucleotides read TGCAGCGTTGGTTTCCGGGGAGACACAGATACGCAGTATTTT. This sequence joins TRBV29-1 and TRBJ2-3, with D tentatively TRBD2 (5 bases). Looked up from germline, CDR1 is SQVTM and CDR2 is ANQGSEA. Trimming cost V 4 bases and J 2 bases, with 13 bases left between them. CDR3 length: 14 residues.